This TCR beta chain stems from a study of read filtering for tumor transcriptome and immune sequencing. Study-wide background: Among patients, under 20 were male and around 13 female, aged about 45 to 90 (mean about 72). IR-seq gave about 3.5 to 10.27 million TCR reads per sample; RNA-seq gave roughly 80 to 1,300.

From 400 to 450 ng of RNA, a library with molecular barcoded alpha/delta and beta/gamma adaptors was made. In TCRdb, the reads were re-called with MiXCR into one record per CDR3 protein. The sample lists around 130,000 distinct CDR3 sequences, under 15% occurring once. Concerning this clonotype itself: Antigen unknown.

V was clipped by 10 bases and J by 9 bases, with 21 bases between them. The germline V gene has CDR1 ENHRY and CDR2 SYGVKD. The CDR3 length is 13 residues. General study points: IR-seq captured clonotypes deeper and more reliably than RNA-seq.

The chain couples TRBV10-3 to TRBJ2-5, with a tentative D call TRBD2 (5 bases). Sequencing input: a population of CD138-negative cells sorted from bone marrow. This sequence originates from a donor at least 40 years old with multiple myeloma. CDR3 region: CATMDPSGWAQYF. DNA for the CDR3: TGTGCCACAATGGACCCTTCGGGGTGGGCCCAGTACTTC.